The source of this T cell receptor (beta chain) is a study of CDR3 diversity in severe acne. The germline V and J ends were trimmed by 1 base and 8 bases, with 7 bases remaining between them. The length of the CDR3 is 12 residues. CDR1 is SGHNT, CDR2 YYREEE, per germline (reference sequence). MiXCR was run by TCRdb on the PCR reads, yielding one entry per CDR3 protein. This table has about 86,000 distinct CDR3 sequences, under 65% appearing once. The clonotype originates from a male donor in good health, without acne. The chain couples TRBV5-4 to TRBJ2-1; D not certain. The specimen sequenced was blood. The CDR3 spells CASSLSGDEQFF. The CDR3 coding sequence is TGTGCCAGCAGCTTGTCCGGCGATGAGCAGTTCTTC. The full variable domain, its missing parts supplied by reference TRBV5-4 and TRBJ2-1, is ETGVTQSPTHLIKTRGQQVTLRCSSQSGHNTVSWYQQALGQGPQFIFQYYREEENGRGNFPPRFSGLQFPNYSSELNVNALELDDSALYLCASSLSGDEQFFGPGTRLTVL.